This T cell receptor (beta chain) was retrieved from a study of graft-versus-host responses after intestinal transplantation. A remark on this clone: Its specificity is not known.

The CDR3 has 16 residues. Trimming at V came to 4 bases and at J to 4 bases, leaving 13 bases not matched to a gene. Per germline, CDR1 SQVTM and CDR2 ANQGSEA. TCRdb keeps only in-frame clones here, not all; method: immunoSEQ multiplex PCR. The table has more than 95,000 clones, about nine tenths seen once. The J gene is TRBJ1-2, the V gene TRBV29-1; TRBD1 matches at 9 bases. The sequences come from unstimulated CD4+ T cells sorted from spleen or lymph node cells, collected before intestinal transplant. The sequence was obtained from a human donor who received an intestinal transplant. Here the CDR3 reads CSVVLFGQGIAYGYTF. The CDR3 DNA sequence: TGCAGCGTTGTTTTATTCGGACAGGGGATTGCCTATGGCTACACCTTC.